This T cell receptor (beta chain) was recovered during a study of T cells in Graves' hyperthyroidism and ophthalmopathy. The CDR3 regions of TCR beta were amplified from RNA transcripts. TCR CDR3 regions were first amplified by RT-PCR with HTBI primers. One entry per CDR3 protein, called by TCRdb with MiXCR from the multiplex PCR reads. In the table there are about 500,000 distinct CDR3 sequences, around 15% of which are singletons. The CDR3 has 18 amino acids. Germline V gives CDR1 SGHVS, CDR2 FNYEAQ. Trimming shortened V by 3 bases and J by 7 bases, and 24 bases separated the two germline ends. Patients showing uncontrolled infection, other autoimmune disease, pregnancy or lactation were ineligible.

This sequence joins TRBV7-6 and TRBJ2-2; D call uncertain. This clonotype was sampled from a woman aged 18-29 years with Graves' hyperthyroidism. The sequencing input was blood. CDR3 region: CASSFESVTRPSVGELFF. The CDR3 DNA sequence: TGTGCCAGCAGCTTCGAGTCGGTAACAAGACCTTCGGTCGGGGAGCTGTTTTTT.